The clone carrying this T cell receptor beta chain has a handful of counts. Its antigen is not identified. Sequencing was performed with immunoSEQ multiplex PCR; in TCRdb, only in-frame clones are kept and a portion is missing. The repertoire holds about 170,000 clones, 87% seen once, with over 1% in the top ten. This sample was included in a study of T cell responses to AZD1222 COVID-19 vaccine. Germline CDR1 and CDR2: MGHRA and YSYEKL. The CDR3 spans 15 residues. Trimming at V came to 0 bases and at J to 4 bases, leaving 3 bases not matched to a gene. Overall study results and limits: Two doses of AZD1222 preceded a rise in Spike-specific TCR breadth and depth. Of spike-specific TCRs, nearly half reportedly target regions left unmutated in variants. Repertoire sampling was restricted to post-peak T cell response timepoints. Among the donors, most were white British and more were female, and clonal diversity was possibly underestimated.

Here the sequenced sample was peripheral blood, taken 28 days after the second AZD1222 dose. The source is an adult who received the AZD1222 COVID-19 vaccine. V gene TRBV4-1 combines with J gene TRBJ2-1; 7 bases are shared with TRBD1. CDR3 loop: CASSQDDRAYNEQFF. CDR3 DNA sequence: TGCGCCAGCAGCCAAGATGACAGGGCGTACAATGAGCAGTTCTTC.